This T cell receptor beta chain was obtained from a study of blood T cell repertoires in COVID-19. As for the study in general: The samples span acute and convalescent COVID-19 from the United States, Italy and Spain.

This CDR3 contains 13 residues. Germline V gene lookup returns CDR1 MNHEY and CDR2 SVGAGI. With 5 bases clipped from V and 9 bases from J, the junction kept 4 bases outside the gene matches. This clone has just one count. Sequencing was performed with immunoSEQ multiplex PCR; in TCRdb, only in-frame clones are kept and a portion is missing. Among some 100,000 clones listed, roughly nine tenths were seen once. The source is a man in his fifties with active COVID-19. The chain couples TRBV6-5 to TRBJ2-1; 10 bases agree with TRBD2. Sequenced: peripheral blood. The CDR3 bases are TGTGCCAGCAGTAGCGGGAGGGCCCCTGAGCAGTTCTTC. It codes for CASSSGRAPEQFF.